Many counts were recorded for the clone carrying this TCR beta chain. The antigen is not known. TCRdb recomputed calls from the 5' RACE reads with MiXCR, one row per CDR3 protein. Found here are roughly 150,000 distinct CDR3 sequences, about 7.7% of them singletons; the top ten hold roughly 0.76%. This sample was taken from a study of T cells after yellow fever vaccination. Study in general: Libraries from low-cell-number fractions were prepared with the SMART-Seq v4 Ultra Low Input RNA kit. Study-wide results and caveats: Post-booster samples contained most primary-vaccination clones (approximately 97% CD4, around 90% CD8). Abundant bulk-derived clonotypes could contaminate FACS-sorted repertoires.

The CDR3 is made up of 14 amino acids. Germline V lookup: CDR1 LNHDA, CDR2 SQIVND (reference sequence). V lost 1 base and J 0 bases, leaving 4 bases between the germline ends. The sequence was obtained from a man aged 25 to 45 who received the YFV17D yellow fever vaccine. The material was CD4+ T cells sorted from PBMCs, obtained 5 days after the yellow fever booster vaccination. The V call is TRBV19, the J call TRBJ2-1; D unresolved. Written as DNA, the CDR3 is TGTGCCAGTAGTATAGCTTCCTCCTACAATGAGCAGTTCTTC. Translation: CASSIASSYNEQFF.